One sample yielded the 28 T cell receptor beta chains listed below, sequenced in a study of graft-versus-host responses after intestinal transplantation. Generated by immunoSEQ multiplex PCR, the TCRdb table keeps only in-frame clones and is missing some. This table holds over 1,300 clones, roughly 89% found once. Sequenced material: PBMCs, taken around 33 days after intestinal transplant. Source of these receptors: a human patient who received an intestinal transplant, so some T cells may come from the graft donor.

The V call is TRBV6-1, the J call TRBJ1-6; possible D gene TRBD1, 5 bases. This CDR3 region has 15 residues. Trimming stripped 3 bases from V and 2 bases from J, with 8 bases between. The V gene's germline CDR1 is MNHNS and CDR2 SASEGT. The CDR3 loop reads CASSDPGPYNSPLHF. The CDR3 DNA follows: TGTGCCAGCAGTGACCCAGGGCCCTATAATTCACCCCTCCACTTT.

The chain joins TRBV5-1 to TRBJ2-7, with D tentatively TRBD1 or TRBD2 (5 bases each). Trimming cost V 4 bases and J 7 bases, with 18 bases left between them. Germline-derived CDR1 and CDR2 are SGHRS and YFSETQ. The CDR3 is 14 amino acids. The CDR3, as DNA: TGCGCCAGCAGCAATCGGGGACGGGACGTGGAGCAGTACTTC. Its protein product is CASSNRGRDVEQYF. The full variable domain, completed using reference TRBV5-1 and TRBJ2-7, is KAGVTQTPRYLIKTRGQQVTLSCSPISGHRSVSWYQQTPGQGLQFLFEYFSETQRNKGNFPGRFSGRQFSNSRSEMNVSTLELGDSALYLCASSNRGRDVEQYFGPGTRLTVT.

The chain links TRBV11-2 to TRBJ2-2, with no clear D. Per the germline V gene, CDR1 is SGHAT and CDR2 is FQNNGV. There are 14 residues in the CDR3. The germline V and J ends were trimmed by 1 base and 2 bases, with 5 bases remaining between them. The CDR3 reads CASSLGGNTGELFF. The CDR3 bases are TGTGCCAGCAGCTTAGGGGGTAACACCGGGGAGCTGTTTTTT.

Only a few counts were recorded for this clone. The CDR3 is CASSEVQGGADTQYF. In DNA form, the CDR3 reads TGTGCCAGCAGTGAAGTCCAAGGGGGTGCAGATACGCAGTATTTT. J is TRBJ2-3 and V is TRBV6-4; D may be TRBD1 (6 bases). The CDR3 extends over 15 amino acids. Trimming removed 3 bases at V and 4 bases at J, with 14 bases between. CDR1 and CDR2 (germline): MRHNA, SNTAGT.

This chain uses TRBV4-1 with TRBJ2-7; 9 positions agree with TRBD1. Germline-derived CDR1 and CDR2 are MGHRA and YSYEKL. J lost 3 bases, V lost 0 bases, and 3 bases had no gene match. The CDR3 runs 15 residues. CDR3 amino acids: CASSQDPGQGYEQYF. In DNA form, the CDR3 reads TGCGCCAGCAGCCAAGATCCGGGACAGGGCTACGAGCAGTACTTC.

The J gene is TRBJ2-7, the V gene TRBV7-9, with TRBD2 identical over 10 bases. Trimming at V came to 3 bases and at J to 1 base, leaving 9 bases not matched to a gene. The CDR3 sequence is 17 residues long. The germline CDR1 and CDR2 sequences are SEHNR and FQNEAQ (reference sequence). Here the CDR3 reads CASSFFRTSGLSYEQYF. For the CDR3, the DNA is TGTGCCAGCAGCTTCTTCAGGACTAGCGGCCTTTCCTACGAGCAGTACTTC.

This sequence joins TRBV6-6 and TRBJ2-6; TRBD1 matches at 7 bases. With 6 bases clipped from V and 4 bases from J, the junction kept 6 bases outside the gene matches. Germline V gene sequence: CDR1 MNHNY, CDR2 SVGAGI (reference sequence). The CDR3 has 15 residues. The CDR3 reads CASSPTGLGANVLTF. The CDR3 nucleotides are TGTGCCAGCAGCCCGACAGGGTTAGGGGCCAACGTCCTGACTTTC.

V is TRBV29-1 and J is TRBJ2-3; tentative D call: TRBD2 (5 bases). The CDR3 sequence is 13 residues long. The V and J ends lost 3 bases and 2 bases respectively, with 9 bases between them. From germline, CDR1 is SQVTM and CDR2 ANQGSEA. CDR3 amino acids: CSVDGVSTDTQYF. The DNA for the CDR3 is TGCAGCGTTGACGGGGTTTCCACAGATACGCAGTATTTT.

CDR3 in amino acids: CASSQTGTASYEQYF. Here the CDR3 DNA reads TGTGCCAGCAGCCAAACCGGGACAGCCTCCTACGAGCAGTACTTC. The rearrangement uses TRBV6-1 and TRBJ2-7, with 7 bases matching TRBD1. Unmatched junction bases numbered 8, after V lost 6 bases and J lost 0 bases. Germline CDR1 reads MNHNS; CDR2 reads SASEGT. The CDR3 has 15 residues.

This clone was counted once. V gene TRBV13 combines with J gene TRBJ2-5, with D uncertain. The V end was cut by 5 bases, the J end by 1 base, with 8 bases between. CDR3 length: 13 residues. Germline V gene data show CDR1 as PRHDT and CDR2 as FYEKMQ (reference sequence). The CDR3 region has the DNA TGTGCCAGCAGCCCCGACGCCCAAGAGACCCAGTACTTC. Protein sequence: CASSPDAQETQYF.

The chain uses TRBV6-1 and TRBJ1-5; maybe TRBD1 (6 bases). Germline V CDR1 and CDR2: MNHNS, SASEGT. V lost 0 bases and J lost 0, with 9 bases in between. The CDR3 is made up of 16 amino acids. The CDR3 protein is CASSEAGQHSNQPQHF. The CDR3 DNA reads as TGTGCCAGCAGTGAAGCCGGACAGCATAGCAATCAGCCCCAGCATTTT.

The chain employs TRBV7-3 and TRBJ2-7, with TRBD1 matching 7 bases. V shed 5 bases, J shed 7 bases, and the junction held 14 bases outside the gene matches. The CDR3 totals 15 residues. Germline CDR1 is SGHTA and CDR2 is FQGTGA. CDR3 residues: CASSPLGTAEGEQYF. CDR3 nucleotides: TGTGCCAGCAGCCCCCTAGGGACAGCTGAGGGGGAGCAGTACTTC.

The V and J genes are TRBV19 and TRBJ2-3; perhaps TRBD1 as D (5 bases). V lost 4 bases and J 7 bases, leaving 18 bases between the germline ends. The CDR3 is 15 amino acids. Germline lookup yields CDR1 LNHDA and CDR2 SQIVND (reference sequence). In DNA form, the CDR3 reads TGTGCCAGTAGTACCAGCTCCCAGGGTGGGTATACGCAGTATTTT. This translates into CASSTSSQGGYTQYF.

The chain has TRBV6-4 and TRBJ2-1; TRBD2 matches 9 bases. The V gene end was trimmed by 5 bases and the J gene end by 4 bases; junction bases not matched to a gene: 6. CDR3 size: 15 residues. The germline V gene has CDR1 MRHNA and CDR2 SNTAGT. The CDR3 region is CASSPLAGEYNEQFF. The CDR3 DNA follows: TGTGCCAGCAGTCCCTTAGCGGGGGAATACAATGAGCAGTTCTTC.

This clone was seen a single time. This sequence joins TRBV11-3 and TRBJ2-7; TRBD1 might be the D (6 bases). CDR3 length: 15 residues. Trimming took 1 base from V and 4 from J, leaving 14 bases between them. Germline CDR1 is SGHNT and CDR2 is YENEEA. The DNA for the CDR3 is TGTGCCAGCAGCTTAGCGGGACACTCGGCGTACGAGCAGTACTTC. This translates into CASSLAGHSAYEQYF.

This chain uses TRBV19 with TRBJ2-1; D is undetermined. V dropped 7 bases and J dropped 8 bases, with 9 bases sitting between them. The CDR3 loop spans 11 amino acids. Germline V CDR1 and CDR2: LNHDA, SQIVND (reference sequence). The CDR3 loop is CASNLGYEQFF. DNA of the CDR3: TGTGCCAGTAATTTAGGCTATGAGCAGTTCTTC. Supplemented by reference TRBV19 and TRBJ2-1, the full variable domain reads DGGITQSPKYLFRKEGQNVTLSCEQNLNHDAMYWYRQDPGQGLRLIYYSQIVNDFQKGDIAEGYSVSREKKESFPLTVTSAQKNPTAFYLCASNLGYEQFFGPGTRLTVL.

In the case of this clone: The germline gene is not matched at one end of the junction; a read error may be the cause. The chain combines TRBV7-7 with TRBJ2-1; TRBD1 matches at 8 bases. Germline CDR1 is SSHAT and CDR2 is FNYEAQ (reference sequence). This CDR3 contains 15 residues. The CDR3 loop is CASSFGQGEGNEQFF. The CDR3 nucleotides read TGTGCTAGCAGCTTCGGACAGGGCGAAGGCAATGAGCAGTTCTTC.

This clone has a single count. As DNA, the CDR3 is TGTGCCAGCAGCGTAGAGGGACTACAGGATGAGCAGTTCTTC. This sequence encodes CASSVEGLQDEQFF. The V call is TRBV9, the J call TRBJ2-1; TRBD2 aligns across 7 bases. The CDR3 has 14 residues. Germline values: CDR1 SGDLS, CDR2 YYNGEE. J was trimmed by 8 bases and V by 0 bases; bases with no gene match: 5.

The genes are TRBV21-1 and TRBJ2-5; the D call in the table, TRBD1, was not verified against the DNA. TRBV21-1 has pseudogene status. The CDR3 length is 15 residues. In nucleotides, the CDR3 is TGTGCCAGCAGCAGAAAGGAGGGGACAGAAGAGACCCAGTACTTC. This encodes CASSRKEGTEETQYF.

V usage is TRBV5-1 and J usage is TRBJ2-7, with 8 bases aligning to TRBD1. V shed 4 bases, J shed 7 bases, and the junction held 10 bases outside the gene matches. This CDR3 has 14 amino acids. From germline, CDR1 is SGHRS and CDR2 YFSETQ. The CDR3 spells CASSNQGQDVEQYF. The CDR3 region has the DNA TGCGCCAGCAGCAACCAGGGACAGGACGTGGAGCAGTACTTC.

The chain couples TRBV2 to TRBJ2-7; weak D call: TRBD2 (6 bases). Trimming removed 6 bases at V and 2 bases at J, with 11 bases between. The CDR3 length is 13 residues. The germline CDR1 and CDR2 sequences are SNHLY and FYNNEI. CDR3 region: CASRRLDPYEQYF. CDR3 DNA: TGTGCCAGCAGGCGACTAGATCCCTACGAGCAGTACTTC.

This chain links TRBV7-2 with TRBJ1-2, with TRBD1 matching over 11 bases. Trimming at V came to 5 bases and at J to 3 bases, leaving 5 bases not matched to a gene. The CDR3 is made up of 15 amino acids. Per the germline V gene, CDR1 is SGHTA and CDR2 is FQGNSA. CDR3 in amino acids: CASSRDRGAYYGYTF. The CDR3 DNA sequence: TGTGCCAGCAGCCGGGACAGGGGGGCGTACTATGGCTACACCTTC.

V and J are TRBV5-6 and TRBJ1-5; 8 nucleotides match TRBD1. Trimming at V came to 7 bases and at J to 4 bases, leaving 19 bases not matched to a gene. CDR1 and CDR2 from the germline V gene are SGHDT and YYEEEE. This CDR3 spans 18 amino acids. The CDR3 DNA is TGTGCCAGCCCCCCGGGACAGGAGTCCCCAAACGAAAATCAGCCCCAGCATTTT. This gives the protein CASPPGQESPNENQPQHF.

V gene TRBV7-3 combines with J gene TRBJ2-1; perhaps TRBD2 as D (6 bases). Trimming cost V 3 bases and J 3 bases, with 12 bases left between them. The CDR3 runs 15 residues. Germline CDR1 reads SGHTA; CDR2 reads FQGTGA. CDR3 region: CASSFGVGGYNEQFF. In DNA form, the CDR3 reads TGTGCCAGCAGCTTTGGTGTCGGGGGCTACAATGAGCAGTTCTTC.

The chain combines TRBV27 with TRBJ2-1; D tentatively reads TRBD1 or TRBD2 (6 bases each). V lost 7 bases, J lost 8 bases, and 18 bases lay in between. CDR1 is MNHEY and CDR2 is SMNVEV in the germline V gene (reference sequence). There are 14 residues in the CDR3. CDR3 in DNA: TGTGCCAGCACCGGGGGCGGGTCCGCTTATGAGCAGTTCTTC. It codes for CASTGGGSAYEQFF.

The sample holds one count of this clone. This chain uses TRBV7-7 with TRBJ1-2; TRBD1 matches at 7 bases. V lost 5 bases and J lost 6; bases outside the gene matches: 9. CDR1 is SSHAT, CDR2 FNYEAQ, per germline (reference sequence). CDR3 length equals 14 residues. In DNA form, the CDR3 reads TGTGCCAGCAGCCACCCCCACGGGACAGATGGCTACACCTTC. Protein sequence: CASSHPHGTDGYTF.

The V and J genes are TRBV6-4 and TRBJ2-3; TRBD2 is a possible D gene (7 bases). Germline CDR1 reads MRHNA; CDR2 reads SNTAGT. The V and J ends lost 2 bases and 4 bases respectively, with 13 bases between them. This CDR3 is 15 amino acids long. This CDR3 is CASSDSGGAPDTQYF. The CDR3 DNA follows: TGTGCCAGCAGTGACAGTGGGGGGGCTCCAGATACGCAGTATTTT.

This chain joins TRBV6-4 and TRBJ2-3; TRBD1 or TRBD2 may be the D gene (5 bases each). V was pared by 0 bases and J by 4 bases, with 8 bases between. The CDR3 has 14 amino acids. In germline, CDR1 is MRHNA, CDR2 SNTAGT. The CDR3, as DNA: TGTGCCAGCAGTGACTCCCAGGGAGCAGATACGCAGTATTTT. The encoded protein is CASSDSQGADTQYF.